This entry concerns a single TCR beta chain. Its antigen is unidentified. The method was immunoSEQ multiplex PCR; TCRdb's version includes in-frame clones alone and lacks a portion of them. The sample yields 75,000 to 95,000 clones, 70% to 90% seen once. Exclusion of a patient followed from autoimmune disease history or systemic immunosuppression. This specimen belongs to a study of OX40 agonist ivuxolimab in advanced cancers. Study information: About 40% of patients had received prior checkpoint inhibitor therapy.

The study's findings and limits: Among patients with partial responses at 0.1-3.0 mg/kg, clonal expansion was among the lowest.

V lost 2 bases, J lost 2 bases, and 17 bases lay in between. Germline assignment: CDR1 ENHRY and CDR2 SYGVKD. The CDR3 is 17 amino acids. This material consisted of CD4+ or CD8+ T cells sorted from blood, taken in a trial of the OX40 agonist ivuxolimab. This chain uses TRBV10-3 with TRBJ2-3; the D call may be TRBD1 or TRBD2 (5 bases each). The clonotype comes from an adult with an advanced solid tumor such as melanoma, head and neck, liver or kidney cancer. The CDR3 DNA is TGTGCCATCAGTGAGCCCCTGGGGCGGGCGTCCACAGATACGCAGTATTTT. Translating gives CAISEPLGRASTDTQYF.